The rows below give T cell receptor beta chains drawn from one sample of a study of human T cells and chemical hapten exposure. A single record per CDR3 protein comes from TCRdb applying MiXCR to the RACE reads. The data hold some 400,000 distinct CDR3 sequences, with roughly 4.8% observed a single time. Sequenced material: whole blood, taken in connection with sensitization to the hapten diphenylcyclopropenone (DPC). The receptors come from a woman aged 45-65 years with alopecia areata. Some clones in this sample may be carry-over from other donors' samples. Each CDR3 is given with its conserved first and last residue. Only some rows state a clone size, as once, few, many or a class for expanded clones.

J gene	V gene	clone size	CDR3 protein
TRBJ2-5	TRBV7-2	few	CASSFMGSGDQETQYF
TRBJ2-7	TRBV7-2	.	CASSSARDGGHYEQYF
TRBJ1-5	TRBV12-3/TRBV12-4	many	CASSFGTPQPQHF
TRBJ2-3	TRBV20-1	many	CSHVGRGATDTQYF
TRBJ1-2	TRBV12-3/TRBV12-4	.	CAGSLGDYGYTF
TRBJ1-5	TRBV12-3/TRBV12-4	many	CASRLRGQPQHF
TRBJ1-1	TRBV28	many	CASSSPGHLNTEAFF
TRBJ2-6	TRBV30	many	CAWRWTGMTSDSGANVLTF
TRBJ2-7	TRBV5-1	few	CASSLPRQGAAYEQYF
TRBJ2-7	TRBV28	few	CASRQLAASSYEQYF
TRBJ2-5	TRBV21-1	.	CASSSVPGLQETQYF
TRBJ2-1	TRBV29-1	few	CSVASSLGNEQFF
TRBJ1-2	TRBV5-1	few	CASSSQTGDNYGYTF
TRBJ1-3	TRBV27	many	CASSLSPRARNTIYF
TRBJ2-1	TRBV12-3/TRBV12-4	.	CASSSLAGVRNEQFF
TRBJ1-1	TRBV6-2/TRBV6-3	few	CASSLSRANTEAFF
TRBJ2-5	TRBV29-1	many	CSAATGETQYF
TRBJ1-3	TRBV5-4	many	CASSFRNSGNTIYF
TRBJ1-2	TRBV7-9	few	CASSFRVQDTNYGYTF
TRBJ2-7	TRBV20-1	many	CSAKGGLAAGEQYF
TRBJ1-2	TRBV29-1	many	CSVQVSGGNGYTF
TRBJ2-4	TRBV6-5	many	CASSSGLGDENIQYF
TRBJ2-7	TRBV20-1	many	CSARGTSGRYSNEQYF
TRBJ1-4	TRBV7-2	few	CASSLGGGAGKLFF
TRBJ2-6	TRBV6-2/TRBV6-3	many	CASSTWDRVISGANVLTF
TRBJ2-2	TRBV12-3/TRBV12-4	few	CASLYGRTNTGELFF
TRBJ2-7	TRBV30	.	CAWSLRGRYEQYF
TRBJ1-5	TRBV6-1	many	CASSAGIWGNQPQHF
TRBJ1-5	TRBV6-5	many	CASSYIGGNQPQHF
TRBJ2-7	TRBV5-1	many	CASSPDGFVEQYF
TRBJ2-7	TRBV18	few	CASSLSDSGEQYF
TRBJ2-3	TRBV28	.	CASQKGGSTDTQYF
TRBJ1-2	TRBV29-1	few	CSVEVRTTQRRANYGYTF
TRBJ2-1	TRBV2	many	CASGQRHDNEQFF
TRBJ1-5	TRBV25-1	few	CARSFAASNQPQHF
TRBJ2-3	TRBV7-2	many	CASSPHHSTDTQYF
TRBJ2-2	TRBV2	many	CASSEAQNLGELFF
TRBJ2-5	TRBV18	many	CASSPRVVAGQETQYF
TRBJ2-1	TRBV13	.	CASGFVTGNYNEQFF
TRBJ1-2	TRBV29-1	.	CSVEGAYGYTF
TRBJ1-1	TRBV3-1	many	CASSQDRIRGTEAFF
TRBJ2-7	TRBV6-2/TRBV6-3	many	CASSYSSPYEQYF
TRBJ1-1	TRBV6-1	many	CASSDPPGFMNTEAFF
TRBJ1-4	TRBV25-1	many	CASTPGTDNEKLFF
TRBJ1-4	TRBV6-5	.	CASHTSTNEKLFF
TRBJ1-2	TRBV3-1	.	CASSPTLGTSYGYTF
TRBJ2-1	TRBV20-1	many	CSASPGTSEDNEQFF
TRBJ2-2	TRBV5-1	many	CASSMRLAGAGELFF
TRBJ1-1	TRBV2	many	CASRVYIGTEAFF
TRBJ2-2	TRBV2	many	CASSLDRGGSLTGELFF
TRBJ2-1	TRBV19	few	CAGYLRQDFNEQFF
TRBJ2-4	TRBV29-1	many	CSVDGLQGIQYF
TRBJ2-3	TRBV20-1	many	CSARGLASTDTQYF
TRBJ2-3	TRBV7-6	many	CASSVQVTDTQYF
TRBJ2-7	TRBV7-2	many	CASSTVRAAYEQYF
TRBJ2-5	TRBV4-2	many	CASSQAGRDQETQYF
TRBJ1-1	TRBV4-1	few	CASSQVVNPEAFF
TRBJ2-6	TRBV14	many	CASSQRGAGANVLTF
TRBJ2-3	TRBV2	many	CATSRRGGTDTQYF
TRBJ2-2	TRBV29-1	.	CSVEGQGASGELFF